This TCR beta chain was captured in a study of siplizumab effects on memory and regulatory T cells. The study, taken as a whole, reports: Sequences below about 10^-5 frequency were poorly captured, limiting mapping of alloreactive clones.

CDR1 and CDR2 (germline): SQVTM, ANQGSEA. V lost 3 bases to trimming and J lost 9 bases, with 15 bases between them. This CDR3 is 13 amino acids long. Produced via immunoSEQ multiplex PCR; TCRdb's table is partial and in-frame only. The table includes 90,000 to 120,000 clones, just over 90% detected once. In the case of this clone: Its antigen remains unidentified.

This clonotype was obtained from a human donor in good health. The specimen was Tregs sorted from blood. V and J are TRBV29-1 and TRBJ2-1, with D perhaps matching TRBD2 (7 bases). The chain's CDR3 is CSVDSGGGGEQFF. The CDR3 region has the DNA TGCAGCGTTGACAGCGGCGGGGGCGGTGAGCAGTTCTTC.